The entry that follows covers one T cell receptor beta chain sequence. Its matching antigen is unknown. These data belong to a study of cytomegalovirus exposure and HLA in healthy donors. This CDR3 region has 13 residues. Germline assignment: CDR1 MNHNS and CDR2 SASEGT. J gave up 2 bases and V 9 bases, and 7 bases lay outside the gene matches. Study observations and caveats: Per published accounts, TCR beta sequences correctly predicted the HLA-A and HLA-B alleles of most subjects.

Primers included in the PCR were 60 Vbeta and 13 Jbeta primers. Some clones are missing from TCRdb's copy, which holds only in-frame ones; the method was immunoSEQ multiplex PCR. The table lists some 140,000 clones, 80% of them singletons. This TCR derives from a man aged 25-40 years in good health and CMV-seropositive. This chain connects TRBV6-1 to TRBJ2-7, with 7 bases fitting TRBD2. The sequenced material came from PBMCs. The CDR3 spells CASTGTTAYEQYF. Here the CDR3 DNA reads TGTGCCAGTACCGGGACTACCGCCTACGAGCAGTACTTC.